A selection of T cell receptor beta chains follows, all from one sample in a study of shared clonotypes between healthy human individuals. The data were produced by immunoSEQ multiplex PCR, yet TCRdb's version contains in-frame clones alone and is incomplete. The sample contains around 2,100,000 clones, less than 95% of which appear only once. The specimen was naive CD8+ T cells sorted from blood. These receptors were obtained from a man aged 18 to 30 in good health. Each CDR3 is given with its conserved first and last residue. The order of the fields is V gene, CDR3 length, J gene, CDR3 protein.

TRBV9,16,TRBJ2-3,CASSSEGLASTDTQYF
TRBV2,14,TRBJ1-1,CASISVLDGTEAFF
TRBV2,14,TRBJ1-1,CASSEGQGYTEAFF
TRBV6-6,12,TRBJ2-5,CAATTTGKTQYF
TRBV6-6,13,TRBJ2-7,CASTPGAHLEQYF
TRBV27,14,TRBJ1-5,CASRMVGSNQPQHF
TRBV11-2,13,TRBJ2-7,CASSVGTEYEQYF
TRBV10-2,17,TRBJ2-7,CASTEPSLAGGLYEQYF
TRBV5-6,19,TRBJ1-1,CASRPFIEQGPRGNTEAFF
TRBV12-5,18,TRBJ2-7,CASGLVGTQGPPLLEQYF
TRBV9,15,TRBJ2-1,CASSVEGTHLGEQFF
TRBV6-1,14,TRBJ1-1,CASSEWGGNTEAFF
TRBV27,15,TRBJ1-1,CASSLSRSTGTEAFF
TRBV6-5,15,TRBJ2-3,CASSRLAGVTDTQYF
TRBV7-9,16,TRBJ2-3,CASSPVGGHSTDTQYF
TRBV25-1,14,TRBJ2-7,CASSARGGSYEQYF